This TCR beta chain derives from a study of post-analysis software for immune sequencing data. Overall study results and limits: Compared with controls, patients showed significantly lower normalized Chao1 diversity. The study found TRBV5-6, TRBV5-1 and TRBV20-1 among five TRBV segments more frequent in patients than controls.

The CDR3 spans 14 residues. The ends were cut back, 3 bases at V and 2 bases at J, with 10 bases in the middle. Germline V gives CDR1 ENHRY, CDR2 SYGVKD. On this clonotype itself: The antigen is undetermined.

Tagging with unique molecular identifiers was a feature of the TCR beta cDNA libraries. Starting from about 0.94 to 9.7 million T cells, the study yielded 460,000 or so cDNA molecules. TCRdb re-derived calls from the PCR reads in MiXCR, one entry per CDR3 protein. The sample comprises hundreds of thousands of distinct CDR3 sequences, roughly 50% of which are singletons, and 4.6% rests with the top ten. The rearrangement joins TRBV10-3 to TRBJ2-5; D gene unclear. This sequence originates from a girl aged 5 to 17 with multiple sclerosis. Sequencing was done on a sample of blood. The CDR3 region has the DNA TGTGCCATCAGTGACAGGACCCTACAAGAGACCCAGTACTTC. Encoded protein: CAISDRTLQETQYF.